The source of this TCR beta chain is a study of identical twins. V shed 4 bases and J shed 1 base, with 10 bases lying between them. The CDR3 runs to 14 residues. The V gene's germline CDR1 is SGHTA and CDR2 FQGNSA. This clonotype was detected many times. One entry per CDR3 protein, called by TCRdb with MiXCR from the 5' RACE reads. The table lists fewer than 250,000 distinct CDR3 sequences, over 8% of them singletons. V is TRBV7-2 and J is TRBJ1-1; D may be TRBD1 (5 bases). This TCR derives from a woman younger than 30 in good health. Material: memory (CD45RO+) T cells sorted from blood. For the CDR3, the DNA is TGTGCCAGCAGCTCGCGACAGCCGAACACTGAAGCTTTCTTT. It translates to CASSSRQPNTEAFF.